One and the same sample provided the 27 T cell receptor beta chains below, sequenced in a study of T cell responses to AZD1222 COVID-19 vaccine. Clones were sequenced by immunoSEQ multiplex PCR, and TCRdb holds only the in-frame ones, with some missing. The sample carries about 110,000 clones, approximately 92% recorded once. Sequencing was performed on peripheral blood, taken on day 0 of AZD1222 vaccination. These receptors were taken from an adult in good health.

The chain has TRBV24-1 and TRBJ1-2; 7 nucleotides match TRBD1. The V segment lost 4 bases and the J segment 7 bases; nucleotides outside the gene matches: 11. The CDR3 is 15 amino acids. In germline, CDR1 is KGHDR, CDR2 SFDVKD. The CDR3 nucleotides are TGTGCCACCAGTGACCGAGCTTCGGAGGGGGCTGGCTACACCTTC. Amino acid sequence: CATSDRASEGAGYTF.

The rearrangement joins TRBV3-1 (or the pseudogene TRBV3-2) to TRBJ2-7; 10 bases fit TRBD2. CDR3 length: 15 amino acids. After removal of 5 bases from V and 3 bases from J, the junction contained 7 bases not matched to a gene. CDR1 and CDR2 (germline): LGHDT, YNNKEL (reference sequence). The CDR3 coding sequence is TGTGCCAGCAGCGAGACTAGCGGGTCAAGCTACGAGCAGTACTTC. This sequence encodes CASSETSGSSYEQYF.

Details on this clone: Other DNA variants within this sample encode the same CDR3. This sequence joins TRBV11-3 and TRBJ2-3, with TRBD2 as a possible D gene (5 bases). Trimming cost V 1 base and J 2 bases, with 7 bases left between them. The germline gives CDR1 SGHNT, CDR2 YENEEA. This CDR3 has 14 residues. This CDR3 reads CASSLGGSTDTQYF. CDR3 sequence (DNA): TGTGCCAGCAGCTTAGGCGGGTCCACAGATACGCAGTATTTT.

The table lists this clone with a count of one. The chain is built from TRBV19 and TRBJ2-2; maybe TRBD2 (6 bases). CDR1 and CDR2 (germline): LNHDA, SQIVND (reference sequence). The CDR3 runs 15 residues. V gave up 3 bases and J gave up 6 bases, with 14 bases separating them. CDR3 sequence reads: CASSMVRGSSGELFF. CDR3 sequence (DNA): TGTGCCAGTAGTATGGTTCGGGGGTCGTCCGGGGAGCTGTTTTTT.

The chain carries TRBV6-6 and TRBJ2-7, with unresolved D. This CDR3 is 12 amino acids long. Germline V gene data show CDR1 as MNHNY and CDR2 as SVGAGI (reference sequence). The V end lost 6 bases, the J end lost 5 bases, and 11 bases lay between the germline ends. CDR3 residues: CASSPLLNEQYF. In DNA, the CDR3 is TGTGCCAGCAGCCCCCTCCTTAACGAGCAGTACTTC.

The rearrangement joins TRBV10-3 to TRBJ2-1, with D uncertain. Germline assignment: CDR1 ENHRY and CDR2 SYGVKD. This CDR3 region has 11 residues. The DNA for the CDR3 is TGTGTTCAACACGGCTTAAGTGAGCAGTTCTTC. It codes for CVQHGLSEQFF.

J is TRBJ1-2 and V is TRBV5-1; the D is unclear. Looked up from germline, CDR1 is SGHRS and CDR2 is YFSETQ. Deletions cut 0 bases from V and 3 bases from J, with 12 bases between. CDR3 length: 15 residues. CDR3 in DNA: TGCGCCAGCAGCTTGGGGACGGCCAGCCACTATGGCTACACCTTC. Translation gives CASSLGTASHYGYTF.

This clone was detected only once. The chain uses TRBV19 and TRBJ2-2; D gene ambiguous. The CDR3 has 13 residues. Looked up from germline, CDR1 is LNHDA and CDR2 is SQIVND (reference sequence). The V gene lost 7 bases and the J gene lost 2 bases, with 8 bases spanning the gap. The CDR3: CASKGFNTGELFF. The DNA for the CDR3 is TGTGCCAGTAAGGGCTTTAACACCGGGGAGCTGTTTTTT.

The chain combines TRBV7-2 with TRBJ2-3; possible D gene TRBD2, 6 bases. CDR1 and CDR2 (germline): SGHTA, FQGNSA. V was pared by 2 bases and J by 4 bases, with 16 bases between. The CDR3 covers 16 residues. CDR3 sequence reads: CASSLFSRRGADTQYF. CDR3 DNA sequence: TGTGCCAGCAGCTTATTTTCCCGGAGGGGTGCAGATACGCAGTATTTT.

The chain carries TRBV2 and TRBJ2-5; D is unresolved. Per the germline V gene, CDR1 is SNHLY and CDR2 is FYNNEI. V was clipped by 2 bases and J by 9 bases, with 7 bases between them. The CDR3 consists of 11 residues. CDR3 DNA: TGTGCCAGCAGTGAACCGACTTCCCAGTACTTC. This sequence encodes CASSEPTSQYF.

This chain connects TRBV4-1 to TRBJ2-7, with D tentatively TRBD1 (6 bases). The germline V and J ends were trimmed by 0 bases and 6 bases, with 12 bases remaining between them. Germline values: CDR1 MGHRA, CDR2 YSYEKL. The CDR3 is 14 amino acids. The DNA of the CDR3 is TGCGCCAGCAGCCAAGAAGTAACAGGGCTCGAGCAGTACTTC. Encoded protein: CASSQEVTGLEQYF.

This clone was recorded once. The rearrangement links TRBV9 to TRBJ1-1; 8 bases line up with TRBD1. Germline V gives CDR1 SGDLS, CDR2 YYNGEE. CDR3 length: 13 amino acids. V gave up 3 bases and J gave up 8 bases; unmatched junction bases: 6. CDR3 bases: TGTGCCAGCAGCGCGATACAGGGGGGAGAAGCTTTCTTT. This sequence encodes CASSAIQGGEAFF. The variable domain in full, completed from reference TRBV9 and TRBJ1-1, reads DSGVTQTPKHLITATGQRVTLRCSPRSGDLSVYWYQQSLDQGLQFLIQYYNGEERAKGNILERFSAQQFPDLHSELNLSSLELGDSALYFCASSAIQGGEAFFGQGTRLTVV.

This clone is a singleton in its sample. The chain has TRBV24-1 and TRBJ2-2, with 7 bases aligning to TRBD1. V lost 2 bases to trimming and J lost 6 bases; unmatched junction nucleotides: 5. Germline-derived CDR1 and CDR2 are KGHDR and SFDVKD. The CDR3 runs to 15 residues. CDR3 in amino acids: CATSDSHRGSGELFF. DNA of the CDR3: TGTGCCACCAGTGATTCGCACAGGGGATCCGGGGAGCTGTTTTTT.

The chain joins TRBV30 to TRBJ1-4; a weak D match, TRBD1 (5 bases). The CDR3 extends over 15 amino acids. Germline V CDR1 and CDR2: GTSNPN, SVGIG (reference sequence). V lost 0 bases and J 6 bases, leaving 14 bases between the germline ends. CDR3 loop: CAWSVRGGWDEKLFF. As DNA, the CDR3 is TGTGCCTGGAGTGTACGGGGGGGATGGGATGAAAAACTGTTTTTT.

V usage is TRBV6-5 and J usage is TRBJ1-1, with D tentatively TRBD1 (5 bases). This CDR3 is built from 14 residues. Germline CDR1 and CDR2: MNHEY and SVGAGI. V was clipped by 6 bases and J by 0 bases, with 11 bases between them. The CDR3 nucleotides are TGTGCCAGCAGGAGACGGGGCTTGAACACTGAAGCTTTCTTT. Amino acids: CASRRRGLNTEAFF.

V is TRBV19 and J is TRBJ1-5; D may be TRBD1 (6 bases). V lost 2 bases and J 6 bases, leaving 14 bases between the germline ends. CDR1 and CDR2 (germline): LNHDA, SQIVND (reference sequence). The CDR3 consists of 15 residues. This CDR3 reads CASSISRGEGQPQHF. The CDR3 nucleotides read TGTGCCAGTAGTATAAGCAGGGGAGAGGGTCAGCCCCAGCATTTT.

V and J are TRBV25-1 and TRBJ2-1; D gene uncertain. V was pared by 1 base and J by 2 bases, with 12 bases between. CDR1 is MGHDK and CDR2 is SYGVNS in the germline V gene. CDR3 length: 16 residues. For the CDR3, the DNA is TGTGCCAGCAGTGAATTCCGAGGCCAGACCTACAATGAGCAGTTCTTC. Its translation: CASSEFRGQTYNEQFF.

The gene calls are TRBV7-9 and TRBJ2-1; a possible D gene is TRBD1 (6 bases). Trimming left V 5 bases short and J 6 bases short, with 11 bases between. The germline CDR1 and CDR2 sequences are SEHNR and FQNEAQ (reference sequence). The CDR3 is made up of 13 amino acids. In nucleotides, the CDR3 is TGTGCCAGCAGCCCACAGGGCGGCAATGAGCAGTTCTTC. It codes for CASSPQGGNEQFF.

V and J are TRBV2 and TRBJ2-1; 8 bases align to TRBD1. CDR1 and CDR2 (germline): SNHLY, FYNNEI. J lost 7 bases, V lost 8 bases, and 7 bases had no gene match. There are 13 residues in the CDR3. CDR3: CASRDRSQNEQFF. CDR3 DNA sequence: TGTGCCAGCCGGGACAGGTCCCAAAATGAGCAGTTCTTC.

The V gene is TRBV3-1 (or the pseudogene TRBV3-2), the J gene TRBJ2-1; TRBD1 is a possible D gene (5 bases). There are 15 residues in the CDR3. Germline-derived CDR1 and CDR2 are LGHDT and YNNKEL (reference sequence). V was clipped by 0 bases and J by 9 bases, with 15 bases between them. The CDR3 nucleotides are TGTGCCAGCAGCCAAGAATCAAGGGGTCTGCCTGAGCAGTTCTTC. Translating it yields CASSQESRGLPEQFF.

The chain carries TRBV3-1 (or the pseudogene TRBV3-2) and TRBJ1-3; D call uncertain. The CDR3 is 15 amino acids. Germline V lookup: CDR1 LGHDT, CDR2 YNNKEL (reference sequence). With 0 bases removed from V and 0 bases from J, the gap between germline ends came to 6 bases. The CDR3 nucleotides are TGTGCCAGCAGCCAAGACTCCGGCTCTGGAAACACCATATATTTT. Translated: CASSQDSGSGNTIYF.

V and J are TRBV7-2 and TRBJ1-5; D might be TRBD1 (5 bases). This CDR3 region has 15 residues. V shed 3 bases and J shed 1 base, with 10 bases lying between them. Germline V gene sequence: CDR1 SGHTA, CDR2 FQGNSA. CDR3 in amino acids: CASSLGRASNQPQHF. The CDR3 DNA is TGTGCCAGCAGCTTGGGCAGGGCGAGCAATCAGCCCCAGCATTTT.

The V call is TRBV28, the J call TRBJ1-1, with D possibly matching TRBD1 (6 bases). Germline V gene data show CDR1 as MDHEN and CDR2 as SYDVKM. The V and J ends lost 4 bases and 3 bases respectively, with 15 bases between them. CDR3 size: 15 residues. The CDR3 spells CASSSSGAGDTEAFF. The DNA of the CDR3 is TGTGCCAGCAGTTCCTCAGGGGCAGGAGACACTGAAGCTTTCTTT. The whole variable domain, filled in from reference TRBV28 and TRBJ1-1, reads DVKVTQSSRYLVKRTGEKVFLECVQDMDHENMFWYRQDPGLGLRLIYFSYDVKMKEKGDIPEGYSVSREKKERFSLILESASTNQTSMYLCASSSSGAGDTEAFFGQGTRLTVV.

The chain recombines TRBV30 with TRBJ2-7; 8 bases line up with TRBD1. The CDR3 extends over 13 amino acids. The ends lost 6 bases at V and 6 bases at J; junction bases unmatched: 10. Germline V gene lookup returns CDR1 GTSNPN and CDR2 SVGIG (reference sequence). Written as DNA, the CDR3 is TGTGCCTGTAAAGGACAGGGTCACGCCGAGCAGTACTTC. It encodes CACKGQGHAEQYF.

CDR3: CASSPLDNQPQHF. The DNA of the CDR3 is TGTGCCAGCTCACCACTTGATAACCAGCCCCAGCATTTT. This chain connects TRBV18 to TRBJ1-5; D is unclear. With 1 base removed from V and 7 bases from J, the gap between germline ends came to 8 bases. The CDR3 runs 13 residues. Germline CDR1 KGHSH, CDR2 LQKENI.

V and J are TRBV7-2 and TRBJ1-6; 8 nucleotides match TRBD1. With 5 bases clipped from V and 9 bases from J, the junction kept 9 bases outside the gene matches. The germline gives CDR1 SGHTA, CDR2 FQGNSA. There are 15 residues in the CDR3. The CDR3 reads CASSAPGQAASPLHF. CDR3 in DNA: TGTGCCAGCAGCGCCCCGGGACAGGCTGCTTCACCCCTCCACTTT.

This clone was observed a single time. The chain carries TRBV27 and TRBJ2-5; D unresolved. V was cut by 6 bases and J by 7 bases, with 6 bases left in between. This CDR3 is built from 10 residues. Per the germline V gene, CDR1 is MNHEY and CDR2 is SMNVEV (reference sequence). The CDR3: CASRSWTQYF. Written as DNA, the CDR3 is TGTGCCAGCAGGTCCTGGACCCAGTACTTC.